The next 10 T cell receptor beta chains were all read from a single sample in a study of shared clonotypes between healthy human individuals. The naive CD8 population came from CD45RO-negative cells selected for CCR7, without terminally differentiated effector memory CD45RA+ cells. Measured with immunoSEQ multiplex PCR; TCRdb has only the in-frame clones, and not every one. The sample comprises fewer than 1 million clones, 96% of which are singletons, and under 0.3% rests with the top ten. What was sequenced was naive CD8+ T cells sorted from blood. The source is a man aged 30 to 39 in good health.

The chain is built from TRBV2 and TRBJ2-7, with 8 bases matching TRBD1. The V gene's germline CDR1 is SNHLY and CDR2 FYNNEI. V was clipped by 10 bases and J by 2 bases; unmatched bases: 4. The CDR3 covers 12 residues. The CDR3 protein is CATRTGTYEQYF. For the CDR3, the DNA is TGTGCCACACGGACAGGGACCTACGAGCAGTACTTC.

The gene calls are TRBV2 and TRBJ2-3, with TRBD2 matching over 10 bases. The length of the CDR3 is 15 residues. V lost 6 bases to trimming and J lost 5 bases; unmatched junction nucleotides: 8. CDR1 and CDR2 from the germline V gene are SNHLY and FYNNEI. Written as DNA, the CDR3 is TGTGCCAGCAGGGGGCTAGCGGGAGAGGTAGATACGCAGTATTTT. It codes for CASRGLAGEVDTQYF.

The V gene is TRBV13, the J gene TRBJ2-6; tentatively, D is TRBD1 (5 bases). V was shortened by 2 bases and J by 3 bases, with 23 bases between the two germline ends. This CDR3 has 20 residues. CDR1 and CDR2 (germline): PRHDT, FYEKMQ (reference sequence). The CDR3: CASSLFRVRDPQGGANVLTF. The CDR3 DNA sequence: TGTGCCAGCAGCTTATTCCGCGTCCGAGACCCGCAGGGTGGGGCCAACGTCCTGACTTTC.

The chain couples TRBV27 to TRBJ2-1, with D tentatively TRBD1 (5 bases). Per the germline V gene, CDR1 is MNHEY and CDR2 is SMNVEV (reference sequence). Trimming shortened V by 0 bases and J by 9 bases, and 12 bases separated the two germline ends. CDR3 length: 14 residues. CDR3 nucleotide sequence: TGTGCCAGCAGTTTATCGATCCAGGGCCCTGAGCAGTTCTTC. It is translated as CASSLSIQGPEQFF.

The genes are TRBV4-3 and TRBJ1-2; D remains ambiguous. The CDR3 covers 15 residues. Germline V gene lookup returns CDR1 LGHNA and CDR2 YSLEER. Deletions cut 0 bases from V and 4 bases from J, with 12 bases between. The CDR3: CASSQERQSGYGYTF. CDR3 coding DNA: TGCGCCAGCAGCCAAGAACGGCAGAGCGGCTATGGCTACACCTTC.

The CDR3 protein is CASSYSRLRGAGYTF. Here the CDR3 DNA reads TGTGCCAGCAGTTACTCGAGGCTCAGGGGAGCTGGCTACACCTTC. The chain carries TRBV6-5 and TRBJ1-2; TRBD1 is a possible D gene (6 bases). Trimming cost V 0 bases and J 7 bases, with 15 bases left between them. In germline, CDR1 is MNHEY, CDR2 SVGAGI. The CDR3 has 15 residues.

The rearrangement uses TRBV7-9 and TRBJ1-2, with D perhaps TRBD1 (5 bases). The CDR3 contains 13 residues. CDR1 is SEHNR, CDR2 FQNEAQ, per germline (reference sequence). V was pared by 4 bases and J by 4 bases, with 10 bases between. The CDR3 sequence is CASSSDTIYGYTF. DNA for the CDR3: TGTGCCAGCAGCTCGGACACGATCTATGGCTACACCTTC.

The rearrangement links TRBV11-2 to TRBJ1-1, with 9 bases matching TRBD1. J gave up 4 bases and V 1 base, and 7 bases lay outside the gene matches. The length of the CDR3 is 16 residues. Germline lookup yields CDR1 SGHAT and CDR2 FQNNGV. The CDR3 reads CASSLGVATGGTEAFF. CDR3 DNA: TGTGCCAGCAGCTTAGGGGTGGCGACAGGGGGCACTGAAGCTTTCTTT.

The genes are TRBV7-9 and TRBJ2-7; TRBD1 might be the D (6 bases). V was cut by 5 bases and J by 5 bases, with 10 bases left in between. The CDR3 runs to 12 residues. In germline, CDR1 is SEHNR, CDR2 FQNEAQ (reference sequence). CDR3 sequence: CASSPDRNEQYF. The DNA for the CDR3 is TGTGCCAGCAGCCCGGACAGAAACGAGCAGTACTTC.

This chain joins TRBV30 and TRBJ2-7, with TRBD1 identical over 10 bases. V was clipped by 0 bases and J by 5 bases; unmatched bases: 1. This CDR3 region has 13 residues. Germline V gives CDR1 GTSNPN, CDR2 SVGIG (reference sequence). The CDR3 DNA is TGTGCCTGGAGTGTAGGGACAGGGGACGAGCAGTACTTC. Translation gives CAWSVGTGDEQYF. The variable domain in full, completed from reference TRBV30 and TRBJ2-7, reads SQTIHQWPATLVQPVGSPLSLECTVEGTSNPNLYWYRQAAGRGLQLLFYSVGIGQISSEVPQNLSASRPQDRQFILSSKKLLLSDSGFYLCAWSVGTGDEQYFGPGTRLTVT.